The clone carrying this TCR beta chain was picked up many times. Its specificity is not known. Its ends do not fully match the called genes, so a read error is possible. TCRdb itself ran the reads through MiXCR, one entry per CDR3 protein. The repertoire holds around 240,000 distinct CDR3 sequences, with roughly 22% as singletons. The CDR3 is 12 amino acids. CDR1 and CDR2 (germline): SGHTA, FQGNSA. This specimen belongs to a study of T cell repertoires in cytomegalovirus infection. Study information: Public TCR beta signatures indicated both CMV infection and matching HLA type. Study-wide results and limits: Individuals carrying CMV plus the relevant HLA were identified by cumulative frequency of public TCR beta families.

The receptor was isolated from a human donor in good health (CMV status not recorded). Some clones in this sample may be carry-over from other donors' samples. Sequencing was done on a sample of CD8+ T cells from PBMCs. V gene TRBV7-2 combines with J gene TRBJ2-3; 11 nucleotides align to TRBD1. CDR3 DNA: TGTGCCAGCAGCGGGACAGGGGGATGGACGCATTTT. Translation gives CASSGTGGWTHF.